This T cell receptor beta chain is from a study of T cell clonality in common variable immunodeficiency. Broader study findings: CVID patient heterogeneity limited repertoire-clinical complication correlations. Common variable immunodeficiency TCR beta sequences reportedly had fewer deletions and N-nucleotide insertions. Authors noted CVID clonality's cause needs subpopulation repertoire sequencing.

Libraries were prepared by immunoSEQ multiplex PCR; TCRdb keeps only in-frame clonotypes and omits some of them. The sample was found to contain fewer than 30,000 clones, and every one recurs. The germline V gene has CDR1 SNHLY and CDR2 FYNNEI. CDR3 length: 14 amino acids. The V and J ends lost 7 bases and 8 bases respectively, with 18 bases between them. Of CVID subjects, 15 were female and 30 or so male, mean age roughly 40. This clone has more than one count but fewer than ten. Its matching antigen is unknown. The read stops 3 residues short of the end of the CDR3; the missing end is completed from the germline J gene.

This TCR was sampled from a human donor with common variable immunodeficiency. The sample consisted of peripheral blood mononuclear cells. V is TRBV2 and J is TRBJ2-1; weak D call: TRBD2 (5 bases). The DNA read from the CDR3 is TGTGCCAGCAAACGGGGAGAGGGTATTGATGAG. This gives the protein CASKRGEGIDE. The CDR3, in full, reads CASKRGEGIDEQFF.